This T cell receptor (beta chain) was sequenced during a study of shared clonotypes between healthy human individuals. Study overall: Each donor's CD4 naive and CD4 memory cells filled three plates apiece, CD8 naive two, and CD8 memory one.

Using immunoSEQ multiplex PCR, the repertoire was profiled, and TCRdb retains in-frame clones only, with some absent. Among approximately 2,200,000 clones listed, roughly 91% were seen once. CD8 cells classed as naive were CD45RO-negative and positively selected for CCR7, excluding terminally differentiated effector memory CD45RA+ cells. Study-wide results and limits: What naive subsets generally showed was a larger estimated richness than memory subsets showed.

CDR1 is ENHRY, CDR2 SYGVKD, per germline. This CDR3 comprises 15 residues. Unmatched junction bases numbered 4, after V lost 6 bases and J lost 3 bases. This clone was seen just once. The antigen is not known. Other DNA variants within this sample encode the same CDR3. This sequence originates from a man between 18 and 29 years old in good health. Some clones in this sample may be carry-over from other donors' samples. The chain has TRBV10-3 and TRBJ2-3; 12 nucleotides agree with TRBD2. The material sequenced was naive CD8+ T cells from PBMCs. The CDR3 region has the DNA TGTGCCATCAGAGGCGGACTAGCGGGAACAGATACGCAGTATTTT. It yields the protein CAIRGGLAGTDTQYF.